This T cell receptor (beta chain) was identified during a study of T-cell reconstitution after alpha-beta-depleted transplantation in children. The study, taken as a whole, reports: Surviving recipient T cells and thymic progenitors underlay high day-60 TCRbeta diversity in some patients. T-cell numbers and diversity, one year after transplant, stemmed largely from T cells that were newly produced. Two months or so post-transplant, alpha-beta T cells reportedly derived from several hundred expanded graft clones.

This clonotype was observed a handful of times. Its target is unknown. Molecular barcoding with unique molecular identifiers was used for the TCRbeta library. TCRdb re-analysed the PCR reads in MiXCR, keeping a single row per CDR3 protein. The sample holds some 350,000 distinct CDR3 sequences, about 17% seen once. Germline assignment: CDR1 DFQATT and CDR2 SNEGSKA (reference sequence). The CDR3 runs 15 residues. After removal of 1 base from V and 3 bases from J, the junction contained 6 bases not matched to a gene. The sample was PBMCs, mostly from graft donor cells, taken 360 days after TCRalphabeta/CD19-depleted stem cell transplant. The rearrangement uses TRBV20-1 and TRBJ2-1; TRBD2 aligns across 7 bases. The source of this sequence is a male patient between 2 and 10 years old who had a stem cell transplant for acute lymphoblastic leukemia, so the T cells may come from the graft donor. CDR3 loop: CSARARDYFYNEQFF. The DNA of the CDR3 is TGCAGTGCTAGAGCCCGGGACTATTTCTACAATGAGCAGTTCTTC.